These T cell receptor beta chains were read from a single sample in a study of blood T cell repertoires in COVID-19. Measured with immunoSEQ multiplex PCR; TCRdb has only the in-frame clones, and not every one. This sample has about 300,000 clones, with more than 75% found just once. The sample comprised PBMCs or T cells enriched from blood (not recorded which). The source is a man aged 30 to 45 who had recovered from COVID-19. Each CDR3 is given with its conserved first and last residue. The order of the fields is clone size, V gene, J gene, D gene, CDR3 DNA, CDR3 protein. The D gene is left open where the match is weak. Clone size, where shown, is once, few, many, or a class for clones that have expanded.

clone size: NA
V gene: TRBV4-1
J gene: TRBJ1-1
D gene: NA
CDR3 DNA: TGCGCCAGCAGCCAAGATGGAGCAGGGTCGAATAGGTATCTAGGGGCTTTCTTT
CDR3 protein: CASSQDGAGSNRYLGAFF

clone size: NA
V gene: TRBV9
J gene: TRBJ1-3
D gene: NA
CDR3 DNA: TGTGCCAGCAGCGTAACAGCACCCCCAGGAAACACCATATATTTT
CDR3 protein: CASSVTAPPGNTIYF

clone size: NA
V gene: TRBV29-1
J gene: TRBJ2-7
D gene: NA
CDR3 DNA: TGCAGCGTTGAGGTCCCGGGATACGAGCAGTACTTC
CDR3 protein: CSVEVPGYEQYF

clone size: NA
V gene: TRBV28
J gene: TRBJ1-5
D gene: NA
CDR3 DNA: TGTGCCAGCACCTCTGCCACCGGGAGCGGCAATCAGCCCCAGCATTTT
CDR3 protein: CASTSATGSGNQPQHF

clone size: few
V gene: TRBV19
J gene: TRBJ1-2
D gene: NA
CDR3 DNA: TGTGCCACCAAGTACGGGTGGTTCGGGGGCTACACCTTC
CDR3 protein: CATKYGWFGGYTF

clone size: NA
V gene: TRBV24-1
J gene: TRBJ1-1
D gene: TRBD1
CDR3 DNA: TGTGCCACCAGTTCTCGGACAGGGGCCCTTCCAGCTTTCTTT
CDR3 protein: CATSSRTGALPAFF

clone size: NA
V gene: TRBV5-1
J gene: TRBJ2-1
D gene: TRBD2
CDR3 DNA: TGCGCCAGCAGCCTCCGGGACTACTCCTACAATGAGCAGTTCTTC
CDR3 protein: CASSLRDYSYNEQFF

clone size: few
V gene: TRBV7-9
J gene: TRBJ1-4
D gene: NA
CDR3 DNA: TGTGCCAGCATTCCGCACGAAGTAGTTTCCACTAATGAAAAACTGTTTTTT
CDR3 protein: CASIPHEVVSTNEKLFF

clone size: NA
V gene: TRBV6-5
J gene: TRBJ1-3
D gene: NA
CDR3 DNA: TGTGCCAGCAGCCAACAGTGGCCTGGAAACACCATATATTTT
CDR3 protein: CASSQQWPGNTIYF

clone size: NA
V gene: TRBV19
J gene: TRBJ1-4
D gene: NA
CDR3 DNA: TGTGCCAGTAGTACCCGACAGAACAATGAAAAACTGTTTTTT
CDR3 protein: CASSTRQNNEKLFF

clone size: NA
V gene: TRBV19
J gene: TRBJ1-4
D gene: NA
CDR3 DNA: TGTGCCAGTAGTGTCAGACAGTTAGGAAATGAAAAACTGTTTTTT
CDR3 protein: CASSVRQLGNEKLFF

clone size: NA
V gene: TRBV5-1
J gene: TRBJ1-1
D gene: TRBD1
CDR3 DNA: TGCGCCAGCACCTCACCGGTGGGACAGGGAGACACTGAAGCTTTCTTT
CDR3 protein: CASTSPVGQGDTEAFF

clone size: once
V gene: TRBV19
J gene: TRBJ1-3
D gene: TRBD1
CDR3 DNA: TGTGCCAGTAGTATTGGGACAGGTGGAAACACCATATATTTT
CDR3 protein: CASSIGTGGNTIYF

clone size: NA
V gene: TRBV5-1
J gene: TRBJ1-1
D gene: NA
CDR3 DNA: TGCGCCAGCAGCTATGACAGGTCCACTGAAGCTTTCTTT
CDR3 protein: CASSYDRSTEAFF

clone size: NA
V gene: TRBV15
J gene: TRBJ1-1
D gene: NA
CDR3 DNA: TGTGCCACCAGCAGAGATATTATGAACACTGAAGCTTTCTTT
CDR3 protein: CATSRDIMNTEAFF

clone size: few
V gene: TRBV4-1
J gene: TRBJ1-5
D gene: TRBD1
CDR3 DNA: TGCGCCAGCAGCCGAACGGACAGGGGAGGGGATCAGCCCCAGCATTTT
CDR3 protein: CASSRTDRGGDQPQHF

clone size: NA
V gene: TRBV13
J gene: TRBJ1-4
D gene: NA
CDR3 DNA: TGTGCCAGCAGCTTAGTCGGTGAAAAACTGTTTTTT
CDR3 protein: CASSLVGEKLFF

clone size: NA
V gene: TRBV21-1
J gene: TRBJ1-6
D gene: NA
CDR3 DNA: TGTGCCAGCAGCCGCCGGGACAGGCCCTCCTATAATTCACCCCTCCACTTT
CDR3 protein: CASSRRDRPSYNSPLHF

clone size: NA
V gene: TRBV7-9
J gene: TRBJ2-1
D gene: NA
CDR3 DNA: TGTGCCAGCAGCTTAAGCTACTCACAGGGCTATGAGCAGTTCTTC
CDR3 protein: CASSLSYSQGYEQFF

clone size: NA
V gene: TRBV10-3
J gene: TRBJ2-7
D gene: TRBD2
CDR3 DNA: TGTGCCATCAGATTTAGCGGGAGAGGCTACGAGCAGTACTTC
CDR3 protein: CAIRFSGRGYEQYF

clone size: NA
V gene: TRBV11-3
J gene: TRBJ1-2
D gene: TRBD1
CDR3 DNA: TGTGCCAGCAGCCTAGCCGGGACAGGGGACACTAACTATGGCTACACCTTC
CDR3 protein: CASSLAGTGDTNYGYTF

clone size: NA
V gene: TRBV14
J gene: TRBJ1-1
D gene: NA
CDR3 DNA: TGTGCCAGCAGCCAGAAGAGGGGGACCTTGCCGGGCACTGAAGCTTTCTTT
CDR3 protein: CASSQKRGTLPGTEAFF

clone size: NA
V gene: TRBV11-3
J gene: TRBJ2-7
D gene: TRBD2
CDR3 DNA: TGTGCCAGCAGCTTAGGACTAGCGGGAACCTACGAGCAGTACTTC
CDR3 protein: CASSLGLAGTYEQYF

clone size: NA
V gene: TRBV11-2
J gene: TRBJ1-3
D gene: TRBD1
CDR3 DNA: TGTGCCAGCAGCTTAGGACAGGGGATTTCTGGAAACACCATATATTTT
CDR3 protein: CASSLGQGISGNTIYF

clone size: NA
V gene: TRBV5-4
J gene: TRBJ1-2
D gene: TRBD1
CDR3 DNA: TGTGCCAGCAGTCGGACCGGGACAGAGACCCTAAGATATGGCTACACCTTC
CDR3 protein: CASSRTGTETLRYGYTF

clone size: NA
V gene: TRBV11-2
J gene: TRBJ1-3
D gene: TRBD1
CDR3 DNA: TGTGCCAGCAGTACAGGGGTAGTCGCTCGCAACACCATATATTTT
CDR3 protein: CASSTGVVARNTIYF

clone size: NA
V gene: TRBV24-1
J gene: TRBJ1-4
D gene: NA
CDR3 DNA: TGTGCCACCCAGCGAGCATTTAATGAAAAACTGTTTTTT
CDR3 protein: CATQRAFNEKLFF

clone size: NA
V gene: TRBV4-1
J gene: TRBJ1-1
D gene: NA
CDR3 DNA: TGCGCCAGCAGCCAAGGAGTACAGGGATTCGTATACACTGAAGCTTTCTTT
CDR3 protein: CASSQGVQGFVYTEAFF

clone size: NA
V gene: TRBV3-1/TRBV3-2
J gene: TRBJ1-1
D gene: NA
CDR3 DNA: TGTGCCAGCAGCCAATACCAACAGAACACTGAAGCTTTCTTT
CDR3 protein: CASSQYQQNTEAFF

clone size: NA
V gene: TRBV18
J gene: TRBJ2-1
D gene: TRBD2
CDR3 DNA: TGTGCCAGCTCACCACGTACTAGCGGGTCGAATGAGCAGTTCTTC
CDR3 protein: CASSPRTSGSNEQFF

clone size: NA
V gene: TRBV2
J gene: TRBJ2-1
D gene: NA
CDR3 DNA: TGTGCAACTCAGCAGGGCAGGTCCAATGAGCAGTTCTTC
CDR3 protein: CATQQGRSNEQFF

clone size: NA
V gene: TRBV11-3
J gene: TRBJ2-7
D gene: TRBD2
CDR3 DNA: TGTGCCAGCAGCTCGGGACTAGCGGGAGGGCCCTGGAACGAGCAGTACTTC
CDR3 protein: CASSSGLAGGPWNEQYF

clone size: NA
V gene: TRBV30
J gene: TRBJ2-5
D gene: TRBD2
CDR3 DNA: TGTGCCTGGAGTGCTCTGACTAGCGGGGGACAGACCCAGTACTTC
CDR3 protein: CAWSALTSGGQTQYF

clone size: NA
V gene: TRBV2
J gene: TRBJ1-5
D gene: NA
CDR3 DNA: TGTGCCAGCAGTGAAGAGGGTGGGGCCAATCAGCCCCAGCATTTT
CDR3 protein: CASSEEGGANQPQHF

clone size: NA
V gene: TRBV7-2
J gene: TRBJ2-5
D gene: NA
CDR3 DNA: TGTGCCAGCAGCAAAGGAGGGGGCACTGAAGAGACCCAGTACTTC
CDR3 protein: CASSKGGGTEETQYF

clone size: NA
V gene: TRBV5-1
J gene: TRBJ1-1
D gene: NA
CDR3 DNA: TGCGCCAGCAGCTCCACAGGGATAGTGAACACTGAAGCTTTCTTT
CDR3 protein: CASSSTGIVNTEAFF

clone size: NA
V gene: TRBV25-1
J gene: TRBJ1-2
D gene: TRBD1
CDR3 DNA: TGTGCCAGCGGGGGGGACAGGGGGTTTGGCTACACCTTC
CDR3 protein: CASGGDRGFGYTF

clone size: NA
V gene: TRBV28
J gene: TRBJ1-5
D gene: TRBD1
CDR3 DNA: TGTGCCAGCAGTTGGGGACAGGGAGTAGGTCAGCCCCAGCATTTT
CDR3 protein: CASSWGQGVGQPQHF

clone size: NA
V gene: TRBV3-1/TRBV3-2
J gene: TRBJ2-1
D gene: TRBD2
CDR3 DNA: TGTGCCAGCAGCCGGGGGGGAGGCGATGAGCAGTTCTTC
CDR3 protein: CASSRGGGDEQFF